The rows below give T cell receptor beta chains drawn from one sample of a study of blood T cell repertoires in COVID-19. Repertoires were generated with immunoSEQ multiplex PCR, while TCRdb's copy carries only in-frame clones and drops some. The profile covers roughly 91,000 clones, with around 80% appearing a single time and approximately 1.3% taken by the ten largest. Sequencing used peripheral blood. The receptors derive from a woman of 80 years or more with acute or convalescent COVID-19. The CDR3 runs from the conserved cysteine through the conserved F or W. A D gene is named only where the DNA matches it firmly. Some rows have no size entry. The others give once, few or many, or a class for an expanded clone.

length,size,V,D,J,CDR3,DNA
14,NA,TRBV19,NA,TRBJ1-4,CASSIQGVNEKLFF,TGTGCCAGTAGTATACAGGGCGTAAATGAAAAACTGTTTTTT
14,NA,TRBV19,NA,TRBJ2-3,CASTTGLGADTQYF,TGTGCCAGTACTACAGGGTTGGGGGCAGATACGCAGTATTTT
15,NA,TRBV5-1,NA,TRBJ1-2,CASSPQEGSNYGYTF,TGCGCCAGCAGCCCACAGGAGGGGTCTAACTATGGCTACACCTTC
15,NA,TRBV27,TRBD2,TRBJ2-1,CASSARLAGGNEQFF,TGTGCCAGCAGTGCCCGACTAGCGGGAGGCAATGAGCAGTTCTTC
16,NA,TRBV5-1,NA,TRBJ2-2,CASSQDSAVGTGELFF,TGCGCCAGCAGCCAGGACAGTGCGGTTGGCACCGGGGAGCTGTTTTTT
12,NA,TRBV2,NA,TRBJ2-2,CASSPDTGELFF,TGTGCCAGCAGTCCGGACACCGGGGAGCTGTTTTTT
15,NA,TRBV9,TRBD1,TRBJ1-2,CASSLGTGGPYGYTF,TGTGCCAGCAGCCTTGGGACAGGGGGCCCCTATGGCTACACCTTC
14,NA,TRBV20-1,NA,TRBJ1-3,CSASSTSSGNTIYF,TGCAGTGCTAGTAGTACCAGCTCTGGAAACACCATATATTTT
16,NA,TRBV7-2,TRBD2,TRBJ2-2,CASSESGGSNTGELFF,TGTGCCAGCAGCGAGTCCGGCGGGAGTAACACCGGGGAGCTGTTTTTT
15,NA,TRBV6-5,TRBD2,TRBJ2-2,CASSRGLAGAGELFF,TGTGCCAGCAGCCGGGGACTAGCGGGAGCCGGGGAGCTGTTTTTT
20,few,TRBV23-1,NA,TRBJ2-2,CATPRGSPIHCTGYTGELFF,TGCGCCACCCCCCGCGGCAGCCCTATCCACTGCACAGGGTATACCGGGGAGCTGTTTTTT
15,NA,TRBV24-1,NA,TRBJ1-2,CATSDWAVGGYGYTF,TGTGCCACCAGTGATTGGGCAGTGGGGGGCTATGGCTACACCTTC
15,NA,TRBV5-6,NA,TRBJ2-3,CASSFVAASTDTQYF,TGTGCCAGCAGCTTCGTAGCGGCCAGCACAGATACGCAGTATTTT
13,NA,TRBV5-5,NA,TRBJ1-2,CASNPRGADGYTF,TGTGCCAGCAACCCTCGGGGGGCTGATGGCTACACCTTC
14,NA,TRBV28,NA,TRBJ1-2,CASSSPEGYYGYTF,TGTGCCAGCAGTTCCCCGGAGGGCTACTATGGCTACACCTTC
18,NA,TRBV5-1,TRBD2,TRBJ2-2,CASSAGIGAGGNTGELFF,TGCGCCAGCAGCGCTGGGATCGGAGCGGGAGGGAACACCGGGGAGCTGTTTTTT
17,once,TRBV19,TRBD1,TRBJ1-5,CASSLIGTGDSNQPQHF,TGTGCCAGTAGTTTAATTGGGACAGGGGATAGCAATCAGCCCCAGCATTTT
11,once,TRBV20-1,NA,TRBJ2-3,CSASLSGTQYF,TGCAGTGCTAGCCTGTCGGGGACGCAGTATTTT
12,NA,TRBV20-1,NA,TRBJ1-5,CSASDPRRAQHF,TGCAGTGCTAGTGATCCGCGTCGGGCCCAGCATTTT
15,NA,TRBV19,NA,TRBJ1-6,CASRETGPYNSPLHF,TGTGCCAGCAGGGAAACAGGGCCCTATAATTCACCCCTCCACTTT
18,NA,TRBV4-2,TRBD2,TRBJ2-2,CASSQDVGGGAITGELFF,TGTGCCAGCAGCCAAGATGTAGGCGGGGGGGCTATCACCGGGGAGCTGTTTTTT
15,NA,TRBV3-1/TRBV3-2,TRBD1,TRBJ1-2,CASSPPGQGALGYTF,TGTGCCAGCAGCCCCCCCGGACAGGGGGCTTTGGGCTACACCTTC
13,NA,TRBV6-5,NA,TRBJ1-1,CASSYGGVTEAFF,TGTGCCAGCAGTTATGGGGGGGTGACTGAAGCTTTCTTT
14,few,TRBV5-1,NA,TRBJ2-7,CASSALGDSYEQYF,TGCGCCAGCAGCGCCCTCGGAGACTCCTACGAGCAGTACTTC
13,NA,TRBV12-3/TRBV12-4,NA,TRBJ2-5,CASNGPGKETQYF,TGTGCCAGCAATGGACCGGGGAAAGAGACCCAGTACTTC
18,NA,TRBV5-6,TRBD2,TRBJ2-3,CASSLGGLAAFSTDTQYF,TGTGCCAGCAGCTTGGGCGGGCTAGCGGCATTTAGCACAGATACGCAGTATTTT
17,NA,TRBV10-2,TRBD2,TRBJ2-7,CASSQGTSARLAYEQYF,TGCGCCAGCAGCCAAGGGACTAGCGCCCGACTGGCCTACGAGCAGTACTTC
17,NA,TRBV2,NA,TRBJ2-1,CASMSGSNPRGYNEQFF,TGTGCCAGCATGTCCGGGTCCAATCCTAGGGGTTACAATGAGCAGTTCTTC
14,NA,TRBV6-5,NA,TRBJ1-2,CASSYSRVNYGYTF,TGTGCCAGCAGTTACTCACGGGTGAACTATGGCTACACCTTC
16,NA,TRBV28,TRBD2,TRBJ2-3,CASRGAAGGHTDTQYF,TGTGCCAGCAGAGGAGCAGCGGGAGGGCATACAGATACGCAGTATTTT
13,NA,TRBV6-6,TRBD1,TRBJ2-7,CASRDRGLSEQYF,TGTGCCAGCAGGGACAGGGGTTTGAGCGAGCAGTACTTC
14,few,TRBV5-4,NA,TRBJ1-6,CASSPGESNSPLHF,TGTGCCAGCAGCCCAGGGGAAAGTAATTCACCCCTCCACTTT
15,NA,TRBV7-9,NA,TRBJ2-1,CASSSSGGSYNEQFF,TGTGCCAGCAGCTCCTCAGGAGGCTCCTACAATGAGCAGTTCTTC
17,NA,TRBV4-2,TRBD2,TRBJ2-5,CASSPSGAGGPQETQYF,TGTGCCAGCAGCCCAAGCGGGGCGGGGGGGCCCCAGGAGACCCAGTACTTC
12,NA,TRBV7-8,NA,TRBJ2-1,CASSPTGNEQFF,TGTGCCAGCAGCCCGACGGGGAATGAGCAGTTCTTC
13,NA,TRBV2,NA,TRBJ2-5,CASMWRVRETQYF,TGTGCCAGCATGTGGAGGGTTCGAGAGACCCAGTACTTC
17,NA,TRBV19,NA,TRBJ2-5,CASSMELRDSYQETQYF,TGTGCCAGTAGTATGGAACTCAGGGATTCGTACCAAGAGACCCAGTACTTC
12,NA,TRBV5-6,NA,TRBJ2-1,CASSLDRTEQFF,TGTGCCAGCAGCCTCGACAGGACTGAGCAGTTCTTC
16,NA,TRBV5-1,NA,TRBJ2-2,CASSSQPGLDTGELFF,TGCGCCAGCAGCTCACAACCGGGACTTGACACCGGGGAGCTGTTTTTT
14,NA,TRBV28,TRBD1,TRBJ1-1,CASSLTGVLEGAFF,TGTGCCAGCAGTCTGACAGGGGTATTGGAGGGAGCTTTCTTT
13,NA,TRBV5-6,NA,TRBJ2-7,CASSLDRIYEQYF,TGTGCCAGCAGCTTGGACAGGATCTACGAGCAGTACTTC
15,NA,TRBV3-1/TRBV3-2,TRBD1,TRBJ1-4,CASSQADRDHEKLFF,TGTGCCAGCAGCCAAGCCGACAGGGATCATGAAAAACTGTTTTTT
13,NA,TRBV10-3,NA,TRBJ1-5,CAISEQEGQPQHF,TGTGCCATCAGTGAACAGGAAGGTCAGCCCCAGCATTTT
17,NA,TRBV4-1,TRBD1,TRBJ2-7,CASSHRTGDQFLYEQYF,TGCGCCAGCAGCCACCGCACAGGGGATCAATTCCTCTACGAGCAGTACTTC
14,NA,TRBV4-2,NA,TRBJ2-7,CASSPAGQRYEQYF,TGTGCCAGCAGCCCTGCGGGACAGAGGTACGAGCAGTACTTC
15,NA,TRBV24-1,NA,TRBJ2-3,CATSPERGPIDTQYF,TGTGCCACCAGTCCTGAAAGGGGTCCGATAGATACGCAGTATTTT
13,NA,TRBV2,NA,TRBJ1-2,CASSEGGEYGYTF,TGTGCCAGCAGTGAGGGAGGGGAGTATGGCTACACCTTC
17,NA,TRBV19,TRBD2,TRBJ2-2,CASRTEAGGSSVGELFF,TGTGCCAGTAGAACGGAAGCGGGAGGGTCCTCGGTCGGGGAGCTGTTTTTT
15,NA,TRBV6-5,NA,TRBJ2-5,CASSYSTGGSETQYF,TGTGCCAGCAGTTACTCGACCGGGGGTAGCGAGACCCAGTACTTC
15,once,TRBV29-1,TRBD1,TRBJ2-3,CSVSGTGGFADTQYF,TGCAGCGTCTCCGGGACAGGGGGATTTGCAGATACGCAGTATTTT
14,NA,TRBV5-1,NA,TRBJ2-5,CASSEQAVGETQYF,TGCGCCAGCAGCGAACAGGCGGTTGGGGAGACCCAGTACTTC
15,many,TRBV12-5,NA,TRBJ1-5,CASGLVLGGSQPQHF,TGTGCTAGTGGTTTGGTCCTGGGGGGTTCTCAGCCCCAGCATTTT
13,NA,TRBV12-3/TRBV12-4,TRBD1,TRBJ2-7,CASSYGTGREQYF,TGTGCCAGCAGTTACGGGACAGGGCGCGAGCAGTACTTC